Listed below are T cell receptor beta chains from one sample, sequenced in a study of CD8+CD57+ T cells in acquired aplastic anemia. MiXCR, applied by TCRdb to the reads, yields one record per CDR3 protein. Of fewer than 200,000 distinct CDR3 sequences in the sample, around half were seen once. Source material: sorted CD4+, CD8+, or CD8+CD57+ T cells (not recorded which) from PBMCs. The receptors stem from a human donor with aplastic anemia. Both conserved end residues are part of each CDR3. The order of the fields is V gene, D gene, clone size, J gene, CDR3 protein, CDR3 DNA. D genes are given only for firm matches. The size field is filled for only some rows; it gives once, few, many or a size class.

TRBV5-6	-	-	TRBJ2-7	CASRSDRGGLYEQYF	TGTGCCAGCAGATCAGACAGGGGAGGGCTTTACGAGCAGTACTTC
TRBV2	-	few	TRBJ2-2	CASSQDSPGELFF	TGTGCCAGCAGTCAGGACAGTCCCGGGGAGCTGTTTTTT
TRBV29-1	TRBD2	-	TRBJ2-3	CSVCETSGITDTQYF	TGCAGCGTTTGCGAAACTAGCGGGATCACAGATACGCAGTATTTT
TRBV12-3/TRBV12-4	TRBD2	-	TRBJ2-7	CASRPGTSGGFDEQYF	TGTGCCAGCAGGCCGGGGACTAGCGGGGGGTTCGACGAGCAGTACTTC
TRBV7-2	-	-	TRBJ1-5	CASSSAAGALTAQHF	TGTGCCAGCAGCTCAGCGGCAGGGGCCTTGACGGCCCAGCATTTT
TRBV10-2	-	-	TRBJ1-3	CASSGPDRPGTIYF	TGCGCCAGCAGTGGCCCGGACCGCCCTGGCACCATATATTTT
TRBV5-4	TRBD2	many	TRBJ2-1	CASSLPGRNEQFF	TGTGCCAGCAGCTTGCCCGGGAGGAATGAGCAGTTCTTC
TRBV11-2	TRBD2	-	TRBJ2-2	CASSLVASGGVGTGELFF	TGTGCCAGCAGCTTAGTGGCTAGCGGGGGGGTTGGCACCGGGGAGCTGTTTTTT
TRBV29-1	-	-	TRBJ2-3	CSVARWAQSSSTDTQYF	TGCAGCGTTGCAAGGTGGGCCCAGTCCTCTAGCACAGATACGCAGTATTTT
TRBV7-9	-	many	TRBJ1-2	CASRTDVAGYTF	TGTGCCAGCAGGACCGACGTGGCAGGCTACACCTTC
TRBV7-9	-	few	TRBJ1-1	CASSFDTEAFF	TGTGCCAGCAGCTTTGACACTGAAGCTTTCTTT
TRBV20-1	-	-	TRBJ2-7	CSARDGNYEQYF	TGCAGTGCTAGGGACGGAAACTACGAGCAGTACTTC
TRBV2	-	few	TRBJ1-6	CASSVWGPLHF	TGTGCCAGCAGTGTTTGGGGTCCCCTCCACTTT
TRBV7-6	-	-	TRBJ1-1	CASSLVPKGRAFF	TGTGCCAGCAGCTTAGTCCCAAAAGGAAGAGCTTTCTTT
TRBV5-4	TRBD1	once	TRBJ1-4	CASSPRQGREKLFF	TGTGCCAGCAGCCCGAGACAGGGCCGCGAAAAACTGTTTTTT
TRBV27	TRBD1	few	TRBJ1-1	CASRPTGQLNTEAFF	TGTGCCAGCAGACCTACGGGACAGTTGAACACTGAAGCTTTCTTT
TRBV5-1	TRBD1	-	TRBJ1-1	CASSLDGQGNTEAFF	TGCGCCAGCAGCTTGGACGGACAGGGGAACACTGAAGCTTTCTTT
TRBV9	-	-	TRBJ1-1	CASSVGPSNTEAFF	TGTGCCAGCAGCGTTGGGCCCTCGAACACTGAAGCTTTCTTT
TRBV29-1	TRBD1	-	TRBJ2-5	CSVALGAGTGGGETQYF	TGCAGCGTCGCCCTCGGGGCCGGGACAGGGGGCGGAGAGACCCAGTACTTC
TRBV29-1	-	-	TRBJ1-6	CSSAGGAENSPLHF	TGCAGCAGTGCCGGGGGGGCAGAAAATTCACCCCTCCACTTT
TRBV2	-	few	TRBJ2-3	CASGPTGDTQYF	TGTGCCAGCGGCCCCACGGGAGATACGCAGTATTTT
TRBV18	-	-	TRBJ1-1	CASSAASGDTEAFF	TGTGCCAGCTCAGCAGCATCAGGGGACACTGAAGCTTTCTTT
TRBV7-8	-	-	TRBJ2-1	CASSTPGTNEQFF	TGTGCCAGCAGCACCCCGGGGACGAATGAGCAGTTCTTC
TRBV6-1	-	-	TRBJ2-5	CANLHRQGKETQYF	TGTGCAAACCTACATCGGCAGGGCAAAGAGACCCAGTACTTC
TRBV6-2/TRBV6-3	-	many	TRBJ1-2	CASSMPTQGYTF	TGTGCCAGCAGCATGCCGACCCAAGGCTACACCTTC
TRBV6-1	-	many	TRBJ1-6	CASSEVHGSPLHF	TGTGCCAGCAGTGAGGTACACGGCTCACCCCTCCACTTT
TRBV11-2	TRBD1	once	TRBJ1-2	CASSFPGTGTNYGYTF	TGTGCCAGCAGCTTCCCCGGGACAGGGACTAACTATGGCTACACCTTC
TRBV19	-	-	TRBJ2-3	CASTPPTRDTQYF	TGTGCCAGTACCCCCCCAACGAGGGATACGCAGTATTTT
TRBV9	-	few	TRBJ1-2	CASSRGNGYTF	TGTGCCAGCAGCAGGGGGAATGGCTACACCTTC
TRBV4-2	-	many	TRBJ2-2	CASSQTPQATGELFF	TGTGCCAGCAGCCAGACACCCCAGGCTACCGGGGAGCTGTTTTTT
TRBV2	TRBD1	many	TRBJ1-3	CASSAVGTGGITGNTIYF	TGTGCCAGCAGTGCAGTCGGGACAGGGGGCATAACTGGAAACACCATATATTTT
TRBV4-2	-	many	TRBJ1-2	CASSQDKENYGYTF	TGTGCCAGCAGCCAAGATAAGGAGAACTATGGCTACACCTTC
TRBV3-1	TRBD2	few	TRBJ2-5	CASSQASGGETLYF	TGTGCCAGCAGCCAGGCTAGCGGGGGAGAGACCCTGTACTTC
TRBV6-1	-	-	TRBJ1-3	CASSETPGGLGNTIYF	TGTGCCAGCAGTGAAACTCCCGGGGGGCTGGGAAACACCATATATTTT
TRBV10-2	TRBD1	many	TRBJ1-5	CASSVSRDRAQPQHF	TGCGCCAGCAGTGTGTCGCGGGACAGGGCTCAGCCCCAGCATTTT
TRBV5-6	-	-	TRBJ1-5	CASSLGAGANQPQHF	TGTGCCAGCAGCCTCGGGGCAGGCGCAAATCAGCCCCAGCATTTT
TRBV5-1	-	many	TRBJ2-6	CASSLGTSGANVLTF	TGCGCCAGCAGCCTAGGGACGTCTGGGGCCAACGTCCTGACTTTC
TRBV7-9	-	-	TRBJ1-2	CASSRPLSSGYTF	TGTGCCAGCAGCCGTCCGCTTTCTAGCGGCTACACCTTC
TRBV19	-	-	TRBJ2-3	CASSIGLSTDTQYF	TGTGCCAGTAGTATAGGGCTCAGCACAGATACGCAGTATTTT
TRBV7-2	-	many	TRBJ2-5	CASSKLGRREETQYF	TGTGCCAGCAGCAAACTGGGCCGGCGGGAAGAGACCCAGTACTTC
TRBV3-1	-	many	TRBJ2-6	CASLRAGANVLTF	TGTGCCAGCCTTAGGGCCGGGGCCAACGTCCTGACTTTC
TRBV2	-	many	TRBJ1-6	CASSAGGAENSPLHF	TGTGCCAGCAGTGCCGGGGGGGCAGAAAATTCACCCCTCCACTTT
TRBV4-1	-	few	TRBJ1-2	CASSQGGGIAEGYTF	TGCGCCAGCAGCCAAGGGGGGGGGATCGCGGAAGGCTACACCTTC
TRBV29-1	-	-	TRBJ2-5	CGAGELGGRVTQYF	TGCGGCGCCGGAGAGTTGGGGGGACGAGTGACCCAGTACTTC
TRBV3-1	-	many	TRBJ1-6	CASSQGGGANSPLHF	TGTGCCAGCAGCCAAGGTGGCGGAGCTAATTCACCCCTCCACTTT
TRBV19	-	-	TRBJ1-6	CASSPFVDSPLHF	TGTGCCAGTAGTCCCTTCGTCGATTCACCCCTCCACTTT
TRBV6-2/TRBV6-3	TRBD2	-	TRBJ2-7	CASSNPTGLAGLSSYEQYF	TGTGCCAGCAGTAACCCCACGGGACTAGCGGGCCTTAGCTCCTACGAGCAGTACTTC
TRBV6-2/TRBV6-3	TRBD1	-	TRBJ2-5	CASSYSTGGGRETQYF	TGTGCCAGCAGTTACTCAACAGGGGGTGGGAGGGAGACCCAGTACTTC
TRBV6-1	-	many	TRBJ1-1	CASSDPWKGTEAFF	TGTGCCAGCAGTGACCCATGGAAGGGCACTGAAGCTTTCTTT
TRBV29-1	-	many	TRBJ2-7	CSVEGGRFYEQYF	TGCAGCGTTGAGGGGGGAAGGTTCTACGAGCAGTACTTC
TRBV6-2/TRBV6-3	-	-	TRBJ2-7	CASSYDAQGWEYF	TGTGCCAGCAGTTATGACGCCCAGGGTTGGGAGTACTTC
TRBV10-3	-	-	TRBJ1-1	CAISDGAGVGTEAFF	TGTGCCATCAGTGACGGGGCAGGGGTCGGCACTGAAGCTTTCTTT
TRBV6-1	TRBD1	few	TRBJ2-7	CASRQAGGASYEQYF	TGTGCCAGCAGACAAGCAGGGGGCGCCTCCTACGAGCAGTACTTC
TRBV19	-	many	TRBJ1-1	CASSSPGSLIEAFF	TGTGCCAGTAGTTCCCCGGGCTCACTCATAGAAGCTTTCTTT
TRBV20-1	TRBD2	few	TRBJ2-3	CSARWPSGPGDTQYF	TGCAGTGCTAGATGGCCTAGCGGGCCAGGAGATACGCAGTATTTT
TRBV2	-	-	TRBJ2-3	CASKKDSGTDTQYF	TGTGCCAGCAAAAAGGACAGCGGCACAGATACGCAGTATTTT
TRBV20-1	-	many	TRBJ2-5	CSASRDVRQETQYF	TGCAGTGCTAGCCGGGACGTAAGACAAGAGACCCAGTACTTC
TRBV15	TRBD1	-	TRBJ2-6	CASRLGTVFPGANVLTF	TGTGCCAGCAGGCTCGGGACAGTCTTTCCTGGGGCCAACGTCCTGACTTTC
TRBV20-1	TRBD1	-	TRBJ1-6	CSAGTDRAHSPLHF	TGCAGTGCCGGGACAGACAGGGCACATTCACCCCTCCACTTT
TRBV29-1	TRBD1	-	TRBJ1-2	CSVEWAGGFGYGYTF	TGCAGCGTTGAATGGGCAGGGGGCTTTGGCTATGGCTACACCTTC